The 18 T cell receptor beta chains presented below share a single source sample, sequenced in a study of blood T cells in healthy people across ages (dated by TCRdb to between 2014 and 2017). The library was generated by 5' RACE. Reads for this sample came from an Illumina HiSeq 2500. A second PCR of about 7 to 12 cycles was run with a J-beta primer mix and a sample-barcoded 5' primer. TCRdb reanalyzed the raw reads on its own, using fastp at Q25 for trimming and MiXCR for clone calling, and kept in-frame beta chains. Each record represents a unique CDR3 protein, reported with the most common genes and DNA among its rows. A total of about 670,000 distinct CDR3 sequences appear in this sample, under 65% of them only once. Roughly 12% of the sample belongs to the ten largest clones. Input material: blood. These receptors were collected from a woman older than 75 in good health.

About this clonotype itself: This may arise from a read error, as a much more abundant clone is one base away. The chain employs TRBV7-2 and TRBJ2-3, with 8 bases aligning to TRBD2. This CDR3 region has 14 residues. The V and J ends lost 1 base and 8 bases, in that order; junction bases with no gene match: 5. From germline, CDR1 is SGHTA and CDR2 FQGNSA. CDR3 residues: CASSLGLAPVTQYF. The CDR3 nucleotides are TGTGCCAGCAGCTTAGGACTAGCGCCAGTTACGCAGTATTTT.

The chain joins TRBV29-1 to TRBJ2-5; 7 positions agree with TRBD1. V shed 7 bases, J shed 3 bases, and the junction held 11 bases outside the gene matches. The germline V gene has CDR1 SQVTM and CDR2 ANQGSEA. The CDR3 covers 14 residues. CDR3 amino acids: CSGTGTELKETQYF. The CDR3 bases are TGCAGCGGAACCGGGACAGAGCTTAAAGAGACCCAGTACTTC.

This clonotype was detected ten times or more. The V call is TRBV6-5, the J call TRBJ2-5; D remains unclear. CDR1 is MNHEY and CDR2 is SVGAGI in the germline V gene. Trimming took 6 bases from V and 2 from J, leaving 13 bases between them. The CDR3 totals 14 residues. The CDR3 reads CASSTWQEQETQYF. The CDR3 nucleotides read TGTGCCAGCAGCACCTGGCAAGAACAAGAGACCCAGTACTTC.

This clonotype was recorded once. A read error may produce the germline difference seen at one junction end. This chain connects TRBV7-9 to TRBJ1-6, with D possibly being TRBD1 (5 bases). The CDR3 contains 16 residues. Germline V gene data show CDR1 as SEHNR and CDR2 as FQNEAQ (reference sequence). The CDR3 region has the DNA TGTGCCAGCAGCTCCCCCGGTAGGGGCTCTAATTCATCCCTCCACTTT. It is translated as CASSSPGRGSNSSLHF.

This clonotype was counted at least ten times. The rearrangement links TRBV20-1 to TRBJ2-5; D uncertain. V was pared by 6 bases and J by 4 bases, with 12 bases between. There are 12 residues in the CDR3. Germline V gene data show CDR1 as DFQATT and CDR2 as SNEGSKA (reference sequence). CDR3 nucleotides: TGCAGTGCCTTACTACAGATAGAGACCCAGTACTTC. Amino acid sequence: CSALLQIETQYF.

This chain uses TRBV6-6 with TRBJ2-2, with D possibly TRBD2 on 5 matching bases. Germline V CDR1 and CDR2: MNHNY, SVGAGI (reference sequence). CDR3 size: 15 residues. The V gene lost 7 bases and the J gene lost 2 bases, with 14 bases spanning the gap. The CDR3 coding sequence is TGTGCCAGCACCAGATTAGCGTCCAACACCGGGGAGCTGTTTTTT. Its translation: CASTRLASNTGELFF.

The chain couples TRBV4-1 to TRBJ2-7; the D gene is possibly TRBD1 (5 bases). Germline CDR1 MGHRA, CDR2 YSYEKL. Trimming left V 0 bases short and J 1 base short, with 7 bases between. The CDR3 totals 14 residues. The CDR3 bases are TGCGCCAGCAGCCAAGATGACAGTTCCTACGAGCAGTACTTC. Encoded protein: CASSQDDSSYEQYF.

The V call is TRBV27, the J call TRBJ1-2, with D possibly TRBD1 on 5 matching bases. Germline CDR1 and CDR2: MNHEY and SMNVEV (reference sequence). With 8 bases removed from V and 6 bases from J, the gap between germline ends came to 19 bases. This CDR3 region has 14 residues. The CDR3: CASGYWAGNNGYTF. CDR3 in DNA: TGTGCCAGCGGTTATTGGGCAGGGAACAATGGCTACACCTTC.

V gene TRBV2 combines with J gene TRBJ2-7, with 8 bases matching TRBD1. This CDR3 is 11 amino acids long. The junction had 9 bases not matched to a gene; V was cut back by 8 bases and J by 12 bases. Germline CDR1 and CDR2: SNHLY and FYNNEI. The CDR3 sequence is CASDRGGLGYF. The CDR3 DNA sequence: TGTGCCAGCGACAGGGGAGGTTTAGGGTACTTC.

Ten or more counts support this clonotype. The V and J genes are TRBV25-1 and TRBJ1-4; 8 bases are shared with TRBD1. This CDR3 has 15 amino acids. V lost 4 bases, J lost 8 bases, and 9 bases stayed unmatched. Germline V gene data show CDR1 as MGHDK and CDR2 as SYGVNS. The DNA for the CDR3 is TGTGCCAGCAGTGTATCGCAGGGGGCAGGGGAAAAACTGTTTTTT. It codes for CASSVSQGAGEKLFF.

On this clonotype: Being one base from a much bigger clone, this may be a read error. The CDR3 DNA is TGTGCCACCAGCAGAGATCCCGGCGATGAGCAGTACTTC. Its translation is CATSRDPGDEQYF. V is TRBV15 and J is TRBJ2-5; D not certain. Germline lookup yields CDR1 LNHNV and CDR2 YYDKDF (reference sequence). V was trimmed by 0 bases and J by 11 bases, leaving 13 bases between them. The CDR3 consists of 13 residues.

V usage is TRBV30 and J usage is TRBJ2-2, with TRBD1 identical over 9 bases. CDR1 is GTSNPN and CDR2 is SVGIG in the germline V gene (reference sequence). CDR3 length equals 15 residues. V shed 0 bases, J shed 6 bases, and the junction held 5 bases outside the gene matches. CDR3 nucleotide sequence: TGTGCCTGGAGTGTAGGGACAGGGAGATCCGGGGAGCTGTTTTTT. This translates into CAWSVGTGRSGELFF.

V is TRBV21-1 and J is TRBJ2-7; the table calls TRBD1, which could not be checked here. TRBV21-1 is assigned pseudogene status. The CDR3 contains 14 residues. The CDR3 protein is CARSPRDRAYEQYF. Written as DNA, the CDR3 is TGTGCCAGATCGCCCCGGGACAGGGCCTACGAGCAGTACTTC.

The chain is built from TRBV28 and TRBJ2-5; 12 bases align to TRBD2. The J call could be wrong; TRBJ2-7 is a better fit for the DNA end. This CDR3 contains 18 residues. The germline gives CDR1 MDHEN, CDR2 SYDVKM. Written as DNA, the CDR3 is TGTGCCAGCAGTTTGACTAGCGGGAGAAGCAGGCTCTCCTACGAGCAGTACTTC. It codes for CASSLTSGRSRLSYEQYF.

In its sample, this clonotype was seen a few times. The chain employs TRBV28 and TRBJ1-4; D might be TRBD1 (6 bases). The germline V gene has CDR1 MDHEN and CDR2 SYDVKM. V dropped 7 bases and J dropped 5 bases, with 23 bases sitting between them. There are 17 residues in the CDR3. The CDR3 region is CASTPTSGAGVNEKLFF. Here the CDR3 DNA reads TGTGCCAGCACCCCGACCTCCGGTGCAGGGGTGAATGAAAAACTGTTTTTT.

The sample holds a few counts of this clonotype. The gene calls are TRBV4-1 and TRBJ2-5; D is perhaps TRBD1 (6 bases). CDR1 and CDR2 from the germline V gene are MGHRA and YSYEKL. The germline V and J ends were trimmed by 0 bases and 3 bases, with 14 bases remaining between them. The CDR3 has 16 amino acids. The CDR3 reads CASSQDYLAGEETQYF. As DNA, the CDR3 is TGCGCCAGCAGCCAAGATTACTTGGCAGGGGAAGAGACCCAGTACTTC.

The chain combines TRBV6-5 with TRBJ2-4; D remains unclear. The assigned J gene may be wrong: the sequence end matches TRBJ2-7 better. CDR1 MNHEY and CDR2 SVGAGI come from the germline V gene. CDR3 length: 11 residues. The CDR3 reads CASSKVNEQYF. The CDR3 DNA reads TGTGCCAGTAGTAAAGTGAACGAGCAGTACTTC.

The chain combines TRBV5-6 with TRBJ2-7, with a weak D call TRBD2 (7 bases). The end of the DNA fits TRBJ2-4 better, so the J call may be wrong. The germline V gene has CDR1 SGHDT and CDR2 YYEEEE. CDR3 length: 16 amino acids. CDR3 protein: CASSLAGRGLQNIQYF. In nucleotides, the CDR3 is TGTGCCAGCAGCTTGGCGGGGCGGGGGCTTCAAAACATTCAGTACTTC.